This entry concerns a single T cell receptor beta chain. No antigen is known for it. Use of 60 Vbeta and 13 Jbeta primers characterized the PCR. TCRdb's table, derived via immunoSEQ multiplex PCR, lists solely in-frame clones and lacks some. The repertoire includes some 99,000 clones, roughly 79% of them detected once, and 7.7% sits in the top ten. The CDR3 has 16 amino acids. Germline V gene sequence: CDR1 ENHRY, CDR2 SYGVKD. V lost 0 bases to trimming and J lost 8 bases, with 17 bases between them. This sample stems from a study of cytomegalovirus exposure and HLA in healthy donors. Whole-study results and caveats: The study dropped some indistinguishable V segments, TRBV6-2 and TRBV6-3 among them. After further analysis at a later stage, under 20,000 TCR beta sequences were associated with HLA alleles at 0.05 false discovery rate.

Input material: PBMCs. The receptor was isolated from a woman aged 50 to 65 in good health and CMV-seropositive. V gene TRBV10-3 combines with J gene TRBJ2-4, with D maybe TRBD2 (5 bases). CDR3 DNA sequence: TGTGCCATCAGTGAGTCCCGGAGAGGGCCCCTAGACATTCAGTACTTC. Protein: CAISESRRGPLDIQYF.